This T cell receptor beta chain was found in a study of graft-versus-host responses after intestinal transplantation. CDR1 MGHRA and CDR2 YSYEKL come from the germline V gene. This CDR3 is 14 amino acids long. With 3 bases removed from V and 2 bases from J, the gap between germline ends came to 8 bases. Profiling relied on immunoSEQ multiplex PCR, and the TCRdb table lists in-frame clones only, not all of them. The table includes under 15,000 clones, around a third detected once. Study-level findings and limits: Allografts carried high graft-versus-host to host-versus-graft clonal ratios in patients having graft-donor T cell macrochimerism. Recipient marrow showed GvH clones, some seen first in ileum or blood.

Irradiated, violet-dye-labeled stimulators (around 200,000) were plated alongside around 200,000 CFSE-labeled responders. The clonotype comes from a human patient who received an intestinal transplant. The sequencing here drew on alloreactive CD8+ T cells from a mixed lymphocyte reaction culture, taken before intestinal transplant. Subset reported: CFSE-low proliferating T cells sorted from roughly six-day pre-transplant mixed lymphocyte reaction (GvH or HvG direction). V gene TRBV4-1 combines with J gene TRBJ2-1; weak D call: TRBD1 (5 bases). For the CDR3, the DNA is TGCGCCAGCAGCCAGACAGATACCTACAATGAGCAGTTCTTC. It translates to CASSQTDTYNEQFF.